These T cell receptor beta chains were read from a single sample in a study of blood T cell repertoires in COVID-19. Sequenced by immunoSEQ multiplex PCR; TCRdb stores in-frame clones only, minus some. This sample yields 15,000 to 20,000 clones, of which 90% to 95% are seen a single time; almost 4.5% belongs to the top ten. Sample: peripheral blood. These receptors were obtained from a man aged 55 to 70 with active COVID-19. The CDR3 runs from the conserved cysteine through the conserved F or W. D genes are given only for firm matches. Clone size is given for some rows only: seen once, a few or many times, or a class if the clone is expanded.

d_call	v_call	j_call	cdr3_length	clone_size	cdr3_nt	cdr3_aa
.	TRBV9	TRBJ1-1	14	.	TGTGCCAGCAGCGTAGGATGGGGAGTTGCTGAAGCTTTCTTT	CASSVGWGVAEAFF
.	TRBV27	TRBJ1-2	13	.	TGTGCCAGCCCAAGTCGGGATAACTATGGCTACACCTTC	CASPSRDNYGYTF
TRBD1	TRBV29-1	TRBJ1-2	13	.	TGCAGCGTTGGTTCGACAGGGGGTTACGGCTACACCTTC	CSVGSTGGYGYTF
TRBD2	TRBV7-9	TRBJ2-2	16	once	TGTGCCAGCGTTGGCGGGGGGGTGCGTGGCACCGGGGAGCTGTTTTTT	CASVGGGVRGTGELFF
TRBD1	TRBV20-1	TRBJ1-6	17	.	TGCAGTGCTAGTGTAAGGACAGGGACCTCCTATAATTCACCCCTCCACTTT	CSASVRTGTSYNSPLHF
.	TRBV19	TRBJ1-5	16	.	TGTGCCAGTAGTAGGGGAGGGGTCTATAGCAATCAGCCCCAGCATTTT	CASSRGGVYSNQPQHF
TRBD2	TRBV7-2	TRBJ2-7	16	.	TGTGCCAGCAGCTTAGCGCTAGCGGGGGGTGCGGGTGAGCAGTACTTC	CASSLALAGGAGEQYF
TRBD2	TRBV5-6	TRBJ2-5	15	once	TGTGCCAGCAGCTTAAACCCGGGAGGGGTGGAGACCCAGTACTTC	CASSLNPGGVETQYF
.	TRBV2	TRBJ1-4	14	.	TGTGCCAGCAGGACCCCTTGGAGTGGTGAAAAACTGTTTTTT	CASRTPWSGEKLFF
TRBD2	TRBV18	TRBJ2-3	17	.	TGTGCCAGCTCCCCAGGGACTAGCGGGGGACTCACAGATACGCAGTATTTT	CASSPGTSGGLTDTQYF
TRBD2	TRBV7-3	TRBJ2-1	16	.	TGTGCCAGCAGCCAAAAAGGGACTAGATTTTACAATGAGCAGTTCTTC	CASSQKGTRFYNEQFF
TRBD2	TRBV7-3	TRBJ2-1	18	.	TGTGCCAGCAGCCCACGAACTAGAGGTAGCGGGGGTTACAATGAGCAGTTCTTC	CASSPRTRGSGGYNEQFF
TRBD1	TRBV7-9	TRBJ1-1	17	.	TGTGCCAGCAGCTTAGCGTTGGGGACAGGGGCAAACACTGAAGCTTTCTTT	CASSLALGTGANTEAFF
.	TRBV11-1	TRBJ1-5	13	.	TGTGCCAGCAGCCTGGCGGGCAATCAGCCCCAGCATTTT	CASSLAGNQPQHF
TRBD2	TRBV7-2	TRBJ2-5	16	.	TGTGCCAGCAGCTTATCTCTAGCGGCTAACCCGGGGGCCCAGTACTTC	CASSLSLAANPGAQYF
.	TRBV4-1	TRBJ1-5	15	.	TGCGCCAGCAGCCAAGGAGTAAGGACTTATCAGCCCCAGCATTTT	CASSQGVRTYQPQHF
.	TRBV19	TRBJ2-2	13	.	TGTGCCAGTCAGGGCCTGAACACCGGGGAGCTGTTTTTT	CASQGLNTGELFF
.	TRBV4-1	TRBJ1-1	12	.	TGCGCCAGCAGCCAAATAAACACTGAAGCTTTCTTT	CASSQINTEAFF
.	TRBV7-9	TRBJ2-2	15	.	TGTGCCAGCAGCTTAGATTGGGGGCGAACCGGGGAGCTGTTTTTT	CASSLDWGRTGELFF
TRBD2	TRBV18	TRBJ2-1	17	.	TGTGCCAGCTCACAAAGTTTCGGGACTAGCGGGGACAATGAGCAGTTCTTC	CASSQSFGTSGDNEQFF
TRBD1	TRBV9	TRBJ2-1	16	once	TGTGCCAGCAGCGCCCTACAGGGGAGCTCCTACAATGAGCAGTTCTTC	CASSALQGSSYNEQFF
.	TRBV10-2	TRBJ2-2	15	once	TGCGCCAGCAGCGTACAGGGGGAGGGCACCGGGGAGCTGTTTTTT	CASSVQGEGTGELFF
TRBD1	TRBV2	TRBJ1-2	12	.	TGTGCCAGCAGTGGACAGGGTAATGGCTACACCTTC	CASSGQGNGYTF
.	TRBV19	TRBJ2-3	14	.	TGTGCCAGTAGTATAGTCGGACTCACAGATACGCAGTATTTT	CASSIVGLTDTQYF
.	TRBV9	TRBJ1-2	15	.	TGTGCCAGCAGCGCTCGACTGACAGATCTCTATGGCTACACCTTC	CASSARLTDLYGYTF
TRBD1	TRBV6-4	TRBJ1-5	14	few	TGTGCCAGCAGCTTGCAGGGGGACGGACAGCCCCAGCATTTT	CASSLQGDGQPQHF
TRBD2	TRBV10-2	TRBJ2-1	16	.	TGCGCCAGCAGCCAAGCACTAGCGGGTCGATACAATGAGCAGTTCTTC	CASSQALAGRYNEQFF
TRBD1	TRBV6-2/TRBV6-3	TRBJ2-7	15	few	TGTGCCAGCAGTCCACACCGGGACAGGATTATCGAGCAGTACTTC	CASSPHRDRIIEQYF
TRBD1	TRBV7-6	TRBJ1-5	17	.	TGTGCCAGCAGCTTAGCCCCGCCAGGGGGTGTAGATCAGCCCCAGCATTTT	CASSLAPPGGVDQPQHF
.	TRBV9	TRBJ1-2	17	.	TGTGCCAGCAGCGTATTCCAGTCAGGGCCCCCTGTTTATGGCTACACCTTC	CASSVFQSGPPVYGYTF
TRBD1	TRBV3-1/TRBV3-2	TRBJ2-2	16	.	TGTGCCAGCAGCCAAGCTCGGACAGGCTGGGCGGGGGAGCTGTTTTTT	CASSQARTGWAGELFF
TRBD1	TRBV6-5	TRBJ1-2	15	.	TGTGCCAGCAGCCCAAGACCGGGACAGGGGTACGGCTACACCTTC	CASSPRPGQGYGYTF
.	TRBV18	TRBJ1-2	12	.	TGTGCCAGCTCAGCCGACAGTTATGGCTACACCTTC	CASSADSYGYTF
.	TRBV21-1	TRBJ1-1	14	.	TGTGCCAGCAGCAAAGAACCGACAAAGAGTGAAGCTTTCTTT	CASSKEPTKSEAFF
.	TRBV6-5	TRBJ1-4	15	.	TGTGCCAGCAGGTCCCCCGCCGGGAGTAATGAAAAACTGTTTTTT	CASRSPAGSNEKLFF
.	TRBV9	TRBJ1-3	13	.	TGTGCCAGCAGCGTCGCGTCTGGAAACACCATATATTTT	CASSVASGNTIYF
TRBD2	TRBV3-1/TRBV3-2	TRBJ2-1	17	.	TGTGCCAGCAGCCAAGACTTCGGGCTAGCGGGGGGGCAGCAGCAGTTCTTC	CASSQDFGLAGGQQQFF
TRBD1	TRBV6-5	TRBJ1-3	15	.	TGTGCCAGCAGGGGACAGGCGATCTCTGGAAACACCATATATTTT	CASRGQAISGNTIYF
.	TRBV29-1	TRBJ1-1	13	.	TGCAGCGTTGGAAACAGCCAACAGTCGGAAGCTTTCTTT	CSVGNSQQSEAFF
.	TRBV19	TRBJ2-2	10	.	TGTGCCAGTCGGGCCGGGGAGCTGTTTTTT	CASRAGELFF
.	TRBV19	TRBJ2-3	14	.	TGTGCCAGTAGTATTAGGCCATCCAGGGATACGCAGTATTTT	CASSIRPSRDTQYF
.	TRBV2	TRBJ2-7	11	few	TGTGCCAGCAGTGATCGTCGTGAGCAGTACTTC	CASSDRREQYF
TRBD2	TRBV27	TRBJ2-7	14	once	TGTGCCAGCAGTTTAGGCGGGGGGGCCTACGAGCAGTACTTC	CASSLGGGAYEQYF
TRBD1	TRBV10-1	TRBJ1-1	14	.	TGCGCCAGCAGTGAGGGGACAGAGAACACTGAAGCTTTCTTT	CASSEGTENTEAFF
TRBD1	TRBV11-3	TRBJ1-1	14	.	TGTGCCAGCAGCCAAGGGGGCGCGAACACTGAAGCTTTCTTT	CASSQGGANTEAFF